This T cell receptor (beta chain) was profiled in a study of cytotoxic CD8 clonotypes in ibrutinib-treated CLL. Germline loops: CDR1 LNHDA, CDR2 SQIVND (reference sequence). CDR3 length equals 14 residues. The junction had 10 bases not matched to a gene; V was cut back by 5 bases and J by 8 bases. Study findings and constraints: The study found public clonotypes uncommon, contracting or stable on treatment.

The table lists this clone with a count of one. Its antigen is unknown. Assay used: immunoSEQ multiplex PCR; TCRdb lists only in-frame clones, some missing. This sample has 200,000 to 250,000 clones, with 70% found just once. This sequence was found in a human donor with chronic lymphocytic leukemia. The sequences come from PBMCs, collected after 24 months of ibrutinib treatment. The chain carries TRBV19 and TRBJ1-1; 8 nucleotides match TRBD1. CDR3 residues: CASSDRDRRSEAFF. The CDR3 nucleotides are TGTGCCAGTAGTGACCGGGACAGGAGGTCCGAAGCTTTCTTT. Combining the CDR3 with reference TRBV19 and TRBJ1-1 gives the whole variable domain DGGITQSPKYLFRKEGQNVTLSCEQNLNHDAMYWYRQDPGQGLRLIYYSQIVNDFQKGDIAEGYSVSREKKESFPLTVTSAQKNPTAFYLCASSDRDRRSEAFFGQGTRLTVV.